The rows below give T cell receptor beta chains drawn from one sample of a study of blood T cells in healthy people across ages. TCRdb re-called the 5' RACE reads with MiXCR, one entry per CDR3 protein. The sample records more than 650,000 distinct CDR3 sequences, about 55% being singletons. The sequenced sample consisted of blood. The receptors shown here come from a man aged 80 or over in good health. Each CDR3 is given with its conserved first and last residue. Each record gives: clone size, D gene, J gene, V gene, CDR3 protein, CDR3 DNA. D genes are given only for firm matches. Some rows mark clone size as missing; the rest say once, few, many or name a class of expanded clone.

- TRBD2 TRBJ2-7 TRBV12-3/TRBV12-4 CAGSFGTRGYEQYF TGTGCCGGCAGTTTCGGGACTAGAGGCTACGAGCAGTACTTC
- - TRBJ2-1 TRBV10-3 CAISPRGDFYNEQFF TGTGCCATCAGCCCTCGAGGGGACTTCTACAATGAGCAGTTCTTC
once TRBD2 TRBJ2-7 TRBV15 CATSRKNPLAVQYF TGTGCCACCAGCAGAAAAAACCCACTAGCGGTTCAGTACTTC
- - TRBJ1-1 TRBV5-4 CASSGLLNTEAFF TGTGCCAGCAGCGGGCTTCTGAACACTGAAGCTTTCTTT
- - TRBJ1-2 TRBV5-1 CASTRDNYGYTF TGCGCCAGCACGCGGGACAACTATGGCTACACCTTC
- - TRBJ2-7 TRBV11-2 CASSLMQAYNEQYF TGCGCCAGCAGCCTGATGCAGGCGTACAATGAGCAGTACTTC
- - TRBJ2-7 TRBV20-1 CSARGGGNSYEQYF TGCAGTGCCAGAGGGGGCGGGAACTCCTACGAGCAGTACTTC
- - TRBJ1-1 TRBV20-1 CSARNRADTEAFF TGCAGTGCTAGGAATAGGGCGGACACTGAAGCTTTCTTT
many TRBD2 TRBJ2-5 TRBV12-3/TRBV12-4 CASSFSGTETQYF TGTGCCAGCAGTTTTAGCGGGACGGAGACCCAGTACTTC
once - TRBJ1-1 TRBV2 CASSPIRPSDAEAFF TGTGCCAGCAGCCCCATCCGACCCTCCGACGCTGAAGCTTTCTTT
- - TRBJ2-2 TRBV5-1 CASSIGQTNTGELFF TGCGCCAGCAGCATCGGACAGACGAACACCGGGGAGCTGTTTTTT
- - TRBJ2-7 TRBV28 CASRDRGGVQYF TGTGCCAGCAGAGACCGAGGGGGTGTTCAGTACTTC
- TRBD2 TRBJ2-7 TRBV29-1 CSVEDPSGVYNEQYF TGCAGCGTTGAAGATCCTAGCGGGGTATACAATGAGCAGTACTTC
- - TRBJ1-5 TRBV19 CASSIGEVGNQPQHF TGTGCCAGTAGTATAGGGGAAGTAGGCAATCAGCCCCAGCATTTT
once - TRBJ1-6 TRBV19 CASSPQHRSPLHF TGTGCCAGTAGTCCCCAACACCGTTCACCCCTCCACTTT
- - TRBJ1-2 TRBV6-5 CASSPGTSPGGYTF TGTGCCAGCAGTCCCGGGACCAGCCCGGGTGGCTACACCTTC
- - TRBJ1-1 TRBV29-1 CSGQNTEAFF TGCAGCGGACAGAACACTGAAGCTTTCTTT
- - TRBJ2-1 TRBV6-1 CASILGVRRNEQFF TGTGCCAGCATTTTAGGGGTTCGGCGGAATGAGCAGTTCTTC
once - TRBJ2-1 TRBV20-1 CSAPEGGPWEQFF TGCAGTGCTCCCGAAGGCGGCCCATGGGAGCAGTTCTTC
- TRBD2 TRBJ2-7 TRBV7-9 CASSSSGRGTYEQYF TGTGCCAGCAGCTCTAGCGGGAGAGGGACCTACGAGCAGTACTTC
once - TRBJ1-2 TRBV30 CAWELPVISGYTF TGTGCCTGGGAACTGCCCGTAATTAGCGGCTACACCTTC
few TRBD1 TRBJ2-6 TRBV24-1 CATSDTGVAGANVLTF TGTGCCACCAGTGATACAGGGGTAGCTGGGGCCAACGTCCTGACTTTC
many TRBD2 TRBJ2-7 TRBV6-5 CASSALAGAAEQYF TGTGCCAGCAGCGCACTAGCGGGAGCAGCCGAGCAGTACTTC
few - TRBJ1-1 TRBV3-1 CASSQGPEAFF TGTGCCAGCAGCCAAGGGCCTGAAGCTTTCTTT
few - TRBJ2-5 TRBV5-1 CASSQDRQETQYF TGCGCCAGCAGCCAGGACAGACAAGAGACCCAGTACTTC
- - TRBJ2-7 TRBV4-2 CASSPGRRTQYF TGTGCCAGCAGCCCGGGACGGCGAACCCAGTACTTC
- - TRBJ2-5 TRBV29-1 CSVFPFQETQYF TGCAGCGTTTTCCCCTTCCAAGAGACCCAGTACTTC
- - TRBJ1-5 TRBV20-1 CSARIYRDPVSNQPQHF TGCAGTGCTAGGATTTACCGGGACCCTGTGTCCAATCAGCCCCAGCATTTT
many - TRBJ2-3 TRBV7-3 CASSLSSVAGQDTQYF TGTGCCAGCAGCTTATCTTCGGTGGCGGGTCAGGATACGCAGTATTTT
- TRBD1 TRBJ1-5 TRBV6-6 CASRPQGRDDQPQHF TGTGCCAGCAGACCACAGGGGCGGGACGATCAGCCCCAGCATTTT
many TRBD2 TRBJ2-1 TRBV24-1 CATSDSSSSGSVYDEQFF TGTGCCACCAGTGATTCCTCTTCTAGCGGGAGTGTCTACGATGAGCAGTTCTTC
- - TRBJ1-2 TRBV7-9 CASSLISGRSSNYGYTF TGTGCCAGCAGCCTAATTTCGGGCAGGAGCTCCAACTATGGCTACACCTTC
- TRBD1 TRBJ2-3 TRBV7-9 CASSFLDRGSTDTQYF TGTGCCAGCAGCTTCCTGGACAGGGGGTCCACAGATACGCAGTATTTT
- - TRBJ2-1 TRBV7-3 CASSLWARREQFF TGTGCCAGCAGCTTATGGGCCCGGAGAGAGCAGTTCTTC
- - TRBJ1-4 TRBV20-1 CSARRAGGNNEKLFF TGCAGTGCTAGACGTGCGGGAGGGAATAATGAAAAACTGTTTTTT
- TRBD1 TRBJ2-7 TRBV3-1 CASSQGTGDEQYF TGTGCCAGCAGCCAAGGGACAGGGGACGAGCAGTACTTC
- TRBD2 TRBJ2-1 TRBV29-1 CSVEGGGLAGGHNEQFF TGCAGCGTTGAAGGTGGGGGGCTAGCGGGAGGGCACAATGAGCAGTTCTTC
few TRBD1 TRBJ2-6 TRBV2 CASNPRQGASGANVLTF TGTGCCAGCAATCCCAGACAGGGGGCGTCTGGGGCCAACGTCCTGACTTTC
few TRBD2 TRBJ2-3 TRBV20-1 CSALSGSSTDTQYF TGCAGTGCTCTTAGCGGGAGCAGCACAGATACGCAGTATTTT
few - TRBJ2-1 TRBV7-2 CASSASWSQRYNEQFF TGTGCCAGCAGCGCCAGCTGGTCTCAACGTTACAATGAGCAGTTCTTC
few TRBD1 TRBJ2-5 TRBV29-1 CSVKQGASETQYF TGCAGCGTAAAACAGGGGGCGTCAGAGACCCAGTACTTC
few TRBD1 TRBJ2-1 TRBV29-1 CSVGTGGSYNEQFF TGCAGCGTTGGGACAGGGGGCTCCTACAATGAGCAGTTCTTC
- TRBD2 TRBJ2-5 TRBV12-3/TRBV12-4 CASSLGTSVHEQYF TGTGCCAGCAGTCTCGGGACTAGCGTCCATGAGCAGTACTTC
- - TRBJ2-1 TRBV7-2 CASSSRFGYEQFF TGTGCCAGCAGCTCCCGGTTTGGCTATGAGCAGTTCTTC
- - TRBJ1-5 TRBV30 CAWSVAGAYSNQPQHF TGTGCCTGGAGTGTCGCGGGCGCGTATAGCAATCAGCCCCAGCATTTT
- - TRBJ2-1 TRBV5-4 CASSFDSEAYNEQFF TGTGCCAGCAGCTTTGACTCCGAGGCTTACAATGAGCAGTTCTTC
once TRBD1 TRBJ2-7 TRBV12-3/TRBV12-4 CASSLQGAGGYEQYF TGTGCCAGCAGCTTACAGGGGGCAGGAGGCTACGAGCAGTACTTC
- - TRBJ1-3 TRBV7-9 CASSSPTGKGSGNTIYF TGTGCCAGCAGCTCTCCGACGGGCAAAGGGTCTGGAAACACCATATATTTT
- TRBD1 TRBJ2-7 TRBV27 CASRLKGQGVSYEQYF TGTGCCAGCAGGCTAAAGGGACAGGGGGTCTCCTACGAGCAGTACTTC
- - TRBJ2-4 TRBV19 CASSRPSRNQYF TGTGCCAGTAGTAGACCCTCTCGGAATCAGTACTTC
- TRBD1 TRBJ2-7 TRBV25-1 CASRWVRDRDFYEQYF TGTGCCAGCAGATGGGTCCGGGACAGGGATTTCTACGAGCAGTACTTC
few - TRBJ2-7 TRBV5-1 CASSLEPIPTTTSEQYF TGCGCCAGCAGCTTGGAACCCATCCCCACGACAACGAGCGAGCAGTACTTC
- - TRBJ1-5 TRBV5-1 CASSVGAGQPLHF TGCGCCAGCAGCGTGGGAGCGGGGCAGCCCCTGCATTTT
- - TRBJ1-2 TRBV5-1 CASSLEDWRGGYTF TGCGCCAGCAGCTTGGAGGACTGGCGGGGGGGCTACACCTTC
- - TRBJ1-2 TRBV4-1 CASSQEKGVAYGYTF TGCGCCAGCAGCCAAGAAAAGGGAGTTGCATACGGCTACACCTTC